This passage covers 23 T cell receptor beta chains from one sample sequenced in a study of cytomegalovirus exposure and HLA in healthy donors. It was with 60 Vbeta and 13 Jbeta primers that the PCR ran. Generated by immunoSEQ multiplex PCR, the TCRdb table keeps only in-frame clones and is missing some. This repertoire shows about 160,000 clones, about 81% found once; its top ten account for approximately 1.4%. Sequencing was done on a sample of PBMCs. The receptors originated from a girl between 10 and 17 years old in good health and CMV-seropositive.

This sequence joins TRBV29-1 and TRBJ2-1; 8 bases match TRBD1. Unmatched junction bases numbered 8, after V lost 5 bases and J lost 8 bases. CDR1 SQVTM and CDR2 ANQGSEA come from the germline V gene. This CDR3 comprises 13 residues. CDR3 nucleotide sequence: TGCAGCGTTCTGACAGGGGTGGGCTATGAGCAGTTCTTC. Amino acid sequence: CSVLTGVGYEQFF.

This clone was seen more than once but under ten times. The chain couples TRBV28 to TRBJ1-2; no clear D. This CDR3 has 13 amino acids. Per the germline V gene, CDR1 is MDHEN and CDR2 is SYDVKM. The V gene lost 5 bases and the J gene lost 6 bases, with 13 bases spanning the gap. CDR3 loop: CASSTEGRNGYTF. The DNA for the CDR3 is TGTGCCAGCAGTACAGAGGGAAGGAATGGCTACACCTTC.

This chain uses TRBV20-1 with TRBJ1-1, with D unclear. From germline, CDR1 is DFQATT and CDR2 SNEGSKA (reference sequence). This CDR3 has 11 residues. Between the trimmed V and J ends, which lost 3 bases and 6 bases, there was a span of 8 bases. The CDR3, as DNA: TGCAGTGCTAGTACGGTTGCTGAAGCTTTCTTT. It codes for CSASTVAEAFF.

This chain joins TRBV4-3 and TRBJ1-5; a weak D match, TRBD1 (5 bases). Germline CDR1 and CDR2: LGHNA and YSLEER. With 4 bases removed from V and 0 bases from J, the gap between germline ends came to 10 bases. The CDR3 extends over 15 amino acids. In nucleotides, the CDR3 is TGCGCCAGCAGCCCCGGACAAGATAGCAATCAGCCCCAGCATTTT. It codes for CASSPGQDSNQPQHF.

The chain couples TRBV18 to TRBJ2-7, with 7 positions matching TRBD1. Germline values: CDR1 KGHSH, CDR2 LQKENI. There are 16 residues in the CDR3. The V segment lost 4 bases and the J segment 6 bases; nucleotides outside the gene matches: 15. The CDR3 DNA reads TGTGCCAGCTCACAATCAGAACCGACAGGGAGAGGCGAGCAGTACTTC. Protein sequence: CASSQSEPTGRGEQYF.

The chain links TRBV7-8 to TRBJ2-5; tentatively, D is TRBD1 (5 bases). The CDR3 is made up of 16 amino acids. The V end was cut by 5 bases, the J end by 1 base, with 17 bases between. Germline V gene sequence: CDR1 SGHVS, CDR2 FQNEAQ. Written as DNA, the CDR3 is TGTGCCAGCAGCAAAGACAGCGACTTTTTCCAAGAGACCCAGTACTTC. It specifies CASSKDSDFFQETQYF.

This clone has just one count. The CDR3 sequence: CAWSVSGNEQYF. The CDR3 coding sequence is TGTGCCTGGAGTGTATCAGGGAACGAGCAGTACTTC. The rearrangement joins TRBV30 to TRBJ2-7; tentatively, D is TRBD1 (5 bases). Germline V gene data show CDR1 as GTSNPN and CDR2 as SVGIG (reference sequence). V lost 0 bases and J lost 5, with 8 bases in between. The length of the CDR3 is 12 residues.

This chain joins TRBV18 and TRBJ1-5; 7 nucleotides line up with TRBD1. Unmatched junction bases numbered 4, after V lost 2 bases and J lost 0 bases. From germline, CDR1 is KGHSH and CDR2 LQKENI. CDR3 length: 16 residues. The CDR3 sequence: CASSPGSGGSNQPQHF. In DNA form, the CDR3 reads TGTGCCAGCTCACCAGGCTCAGGGGGTAGCAATCAGCCCCAGCATTTT.

The chain carries TRBV20-1 and TRBJ2-5; D call uncertain. The CDR3 extends over 11 amino acids. Trimming took 6 bases from V and 4 from J, leaving 9 bases between them. The germline V gene encodes CDR1 DFQATT and CDR2 SNEGSKA (reference sequence). In DNA form, the CDR3 reads TGCAGTGCGACGGGTTCAGAGACCCAGTACTTC. It encodes CSATGSETQYF.

The rearrangement links TRBV30 to TRBJ1-1; maybe TRBD1 (5 bases). This CDR3 is built from 11 residues. Germline CDR1 GTSNPN, CDR2 SVGIG (reference sequence). Trimming cost V 5 bases and J 1 base, with 5 bases left between them. The CDR3 region has the DNA TGTGCCTGGGACAGGAACACTGAAGCTTTCTTT. The encoded protein is CAWDRNTEAFF.

The sample holds one count of this clone. This chain uses TRBV7-6 with TRBJ1-2; TRBD1 matches 7 bases. The CDR3 length is 15 residues. CDR1 SGHVS and CDR2 FNYEAQ come from the germline V gene. With V trimmed by 2 bases and J by 4 bases, 7 bases remained unmatched. CDR3 sequence reads: CASSLIQGGAYGYTF. CDR3 in DNA: TGTGCCAGCAGCTTAATCCAAGGGGGCGCCTATGGCTACACCTTC.

This clone was seen a few times. CDR3 in amino acids: CASSEGRQGYEQYF. In nucleotides, the CDR3 is TGTGCCAGCAGTGAGGGGAGACAGGGTTACGAGCAGTACTTC. The chain joins TRBV25-1 to TRBJ2-7; 7 bases agree with TRBD1. The CDR3 is made up of 14 amino acids. Germline-derived CDR1 and CDR2 are MGHDK and SYGVNS. J was trimmed by 4 bases and V by 3 bases; bases with no gene match: 6.

The rearrangement joins TRBV10-1 to TRBJ2-1; 12 bases align to TRBD2. The junction had 8 bases not matched to a gene; V was cut back by 2 bases and J by 6 bases. This CDR3 spans 17 amino acids. Per the germline V gene, CDR1 is WNHNN and CDR2 is SYGVQD (reference sequence). The CDR3 loop is CASSEQEGLAGSNEQFF. The CDR3 bases are TGCGCCAGCAGTGAGCAAGAGGGACTAGCGGGTTCCAATGAGCAGTTCTTC.

This sequence joins TRBV18 and TRBJ2-5; 7 bases fit TRBD2. The V segment lost 3 bases and the J segment 2 bases; nucleotides outside the gene matches: 6. Looked up from germline, CDR1 is KGHSH and CDR2 is LQKENI. CDR3 length equals 15 residues. CDR3 sequence (DNA): TGTGCCAGCTCACCTGGACTAGGGTATCAAGAGACCCAGTACTTC. The encoded protein is CASSPGLGYQETQYF.

The chain has TRBV7-3 and TRBJ2-3, with D possibly TRBD1 on 7 matching bases. Germline loops: CDR1 SGHTA, CDR2 FQGTGA. Trimming shortened V by 0 bases and J by 2 bases, and 15 bases separated the two germline ends. This CDR3 comprises 17 residues. This CDR3 is CASSLTYRGTATDTQYF. CDR3 in DNA: TGTGCCAGCAGCTTAACCTACCGGGGGACAGCCACAGATACGCAGTATTTT.

This clone was counted only a few times. This rearrangement joins TRBV7-2 to TRBJ2-7; 7 nucleotides match TRBD1. CDR3 length: 15 amino acids. Germline CDR1 reads SGHTA; CDR2 reads FQGNSA. Trimming removed 4 bases from V and 2 bases from J; junction bases left unmatched: 8. CDR3: CASSWKAGGPYEQYF. For the CDR3, the DNA is TGTGCCAGCAGCTGGAAAGCAGGGGGTCCCTACGAGCAGTACTTC.

The V and J genes are TRBV27 and TRBJ1-4; tentatively, D is TRBD1 (5 bases). Germline assignment: CDR1 MNHEY and CDR2 SMNVEV (reference sequence). The CDR3 spans 15 residues. Trimming took off 5 bases at V and 7 bases at J, with 17 bases between the two ends. CDR3 amino acids: CASSPPGAGGEKLFF. The CDR3 DNA sequence: TGTGCCAGCAGTCCCCCTGGGGCGGGGGGTGAAAAACTGTTTTTT. Drawing the rest from reference TRBV27 and TRBJ1-4, the complete variable domain is EAQVTQNPRYLITVTGKKLTVTCSQNMNHEYMSWYRQDPGLGLRQIYYSMNVEVTDKGDVPEGYKVSRKEKRNFPLILESPSPNQTSLYFCASSPPGAGGEKLFFGSGTQLSVL.

This chain links TRBV29-1 with TRBJ1-2, with a possible D match to TRBD1 (6 bases). This CDR3 has 13 amino acids. Germline CDR1 is SQVTM and CDR2 is ANQGSEA. Trimming removed 8 bases at V and 8 bases at J, with 21 bases between. CDR3 DNA: TGCAGCACCCAGCGGGGGGCGGAGGAGGGCTACACCTTC. Its protein product is CSTQRGAEEGYTF.

This chain connects TRBV7-8 to TRBJ2-3; possibly TRBD2 for D (5 bases). V was trimmed by 1 base and J by 5 bases, leaving 16 bases between them. In germline, CDR1 is SGHVS, CDR2 FQNEAQ. The CDR3 runs to 16 residues. The CDR3 sequence is CASSLGTGSGGDTQYF. The CDR3 coding sequence is TGTGCCAGCAGCTTAGGTACGGGGTCAGGAGGAGATACGCAGTATTTT.

The V call is TRBV5-1, the J call TRBJ2-7, with 8 bases identical to TRBD1. Unmatched junction bases numbered 10, after V lost 4 bases and J lost 7 bases. Germline V gene data show CDR1 as SGHRS and CDR2 as YFSETQ. This CDR3 is 14 amino acids long. The CDR3 DNA is TGCGCCAGCAGCCCCGAAGGACAGGGCGGAGAGCAGTACTTC. As protein: CASSPEGQGGEQYF.

This clone was seen once. The J gene is TRBJ2-5, the V gene TRBV28; 9 positions match TRBD2. Trimming removed 3 bases from V and 5 bases from J; junction bases left unmatched: 7. The CDR3 totals 15 residues. Germline CDR1 reads MDHEN; CDR2 reads SYDVKM. The CDR3 sequence: CASSFGTLAGETQYF. The CDR3 bases are TGTGCCAGCAGTTTCGGGACCCTAGCGGGGGAGACCCAGTACTTC.

The rearrangement uses TRBV27 and TRBJ1-2; 12 bases agree with TRBD1. Per germline, CDR1 MNHEY and CDR2 SMNVEV (reference sequence). The CDR3 has 14 residues. With 7 bases clipped from V and 6 bases from J, the junction kept 6 bases outside the gene matches. CDR3 amino acids: CASTQGQGANGYTF. The CDR3 DNA sequence: TGTGCCAGCACCCAGGGACAGGGGGCTAATGGCTACACCTTC.

This clone was seen only a few times. The CDR3 sequence is CASGNPGQGLTQYF. Here the CDR3 DNA reads TGTGCTAGCGGGAATCCGGGACAGGGACTAACCCAGTACTTC. V gene TRBV7-7 combines with J gene TRBJ2-5, with D perhaps matching TRBD1 (9 bases). Germline V gene lookup returns CDR1 SSHAT and CDR2 FNYEAQ (reference sequence). The CDR3 covers 14 residues.